Listed below are T cell receptor beta chains from one sample, sequenced in a study of response to subunit inactivated influenza vaccine. TCRdb re-analysed the RT-PCR reads in MiXCR, keeping a single row per CDR3 protein. The sample lists approximately 520,000 distinct CDR3 sequences, 15% to 20% seen once, with 2.5% to 3.5% in the top ten. The material was CD4+ T cells sorted from PBMCs, obtained less than 30 months after vaccination. Receptor source: a man between 50 and 75 years old who received an inactivated influenza vaccine. CDR3s include the opening cysteine and the closing phenylalanine or tryptophan. Fields, in order: J gene, V gene, D gene, clone size, CDR3 DNA, CDR3 protein. A D gene is named only where the DNA matches it firmly. Only some rows state a clone size, as once, few, many or a class for expanded clones.

TRBJ2-1,TRBV25-1,TRBD2,-,TGTGCCAGCAGTCAAACCCTCACCCGGACTAGCGGCTACAATGAGCAGTTCTTC,CASSQTLTRTSGYNEQFF
TRBJ1-5,TRBV10-3,TRBD1,many,TGTGCCGTACAGGATCCAGGGGGCTACCAGCCCCAGCATTTT,CAVQDPGGYQPQHF
TRBJ2-1,TRBV12-2,-,-,TGTGCAAGTCGCTTACATAGCCCTAATGAGCAGTTCTTC,CASRLHSPNEQFF
TRBJ2-7,TRBV2,TRBD2,few,TGTGCCAGCAGCGGACTAGCGGCATACGAGCAGTACTTC,CASSGLAAYEQYF
TRBJ2-1,TRBV6-1,-,-,TGTGCCAGCAGTGGAGAGTCGTGGTCGGAGCAGTTCTTC,CASSGESWSEQFF
TRBJ2-1,TRBV6-1,-,few,TGTGCCAGCAGCCGGCAGCGGAGAGTGGATGAGCAGTTCTTC,CASSRQRRVDEQFF
TRBJ2-1,TRBV7-8,-,-,TGTGCCAGCAGCTTAGTCTTGAGGGGGAGCTCCTACAATGAGCAGTTCTTC,CASSLVLRGSSYNEQFF
TRBJ1-1,TRBV6-1,-,few,TGTGCCAGCACTGAGGGTATGAACACTGAAGCTTTCTTT,CASTEGMNTEAFF
TRBJ2-2,TRBV25-1,TRBD1,-,TGTGCCAGCTCGACAGGGGGCGGTGCCGGGGAGCTGTTTTTT,CASSTGGGAGELFF
TRBJ1-2,TRBV20-1,-,few,TGCAGTGCTAGAGATCCCCGGGCTAACTATGGCTACACCTTC,CSARDPRANYGYTF
TRBJ2-1,TRBV6-2/TRBV6-3,-,few,TGTGCCAGCCTCCGCCCAGGTAGTGAGCAGTTCTTC,CASLRPGSEQFF
TRBJ2-2,TRBV7-9,TRBD1,-,TGTGCCAGCAGCTACGGGACAGGGGGCGCCCAGGTGTTTTTT,CASSYGTGGAQVFF
TRBJ2-7,TRBV29-1,-,few,TGCAGCGTTGACACAGGAAGCGGCCACGAGCAGTACTTC,CSVDTGSGHEQYF
TRBJ1-4,TRBV5-6,TRBD1,-,TGTGCCAGCAGCTTGGGGGCAGGGGGCCCTAATGAAAAACTGTTTTTT,CASSLGAGGPNEKLFF
TRBJ2-3,TRBV11-3,-,-,TGTGCCAGCAGCTTAGATCCTAGCAATACGCAGTATTTT,CASSLDPSNTQYF
TRBJ1-5,TRBV12-3/TRBV12-4,-,-,TGTGCCAGCAGTTTAGGGCAGGAAAACCAGCCCCAGCATTTT,CASSLGQENQPQHF
TRBJ2-3,TRBV5-1,TRBD2,-,TGCGCCAGCACCGACCCGAGTCGGGGGGAAACAGATACGCAGTATTTT,CASTDPSRGETDTQYF
TRBJ2-7,TRBV2,TRBD1,-,TGTGCCAGCAAATATTGGGACAGCTACGAGCAGTACTTC,CASKYWDSYEQYF
TRBJ1-4,TRBV30,-,-,TGTGCCTGGAGGGGCCCATTAGCAACTAATGAAAAACTGTTTTTT,CAWRGPLATNEKLFF
TRBJ2-4,TRBV20-1,-,-,TGCAGTGCTAGAGTAGGCGGACTAGCCAAAAACATTCAGTACTTC,CSARVGGLAKNIQYF
TRBJ1-1,TRBV6-1,-,-,TGTGCCAGCTGGTCGACGGGATACGCCGAGAACACTGAAGCTTTCTTT,CASWSTGYAENTEAFF
TRBJ2-1,TRBV7-9,TRBD1,few,TGTGCCAGCAGCTTAGGAGCTCGGGACAGGGTTTTCTTC,CASSLGARDRVFF
TRBJ2-7,TRBV6-2/TRBV6-3,TRBD2,few,TGTGCCAGCAGTTACGCGCCGACCATAGCGGGGGTCCTGACCTACGAGCAGTACTTC,CASSYAPTIAGVLTYEQYF
TRBJ2-7,TRBV6-5,TRBD1,-,TGTGCCAGCAGTATACGGACAGGGTCTTGGGAGCAGTACTTC,CASSIRTGSWEQYF
TRBJ2-7,TRBV27,TRBD2,few,TGTGCCAGCAGCCCTCGACTAGCGGGAGTTAGGTACGAGCAGTACTTC,CASSPRLAGVRYEQYF
TRBJ1-5,TRBV12-3/TRBV12-4,-,many,TGTGCCAGCAGTCCTGGACACGGCAATCAGCCCCAGCATTTT,CASSPGHGNQPQHF
TRBJ2-4,TRBV20-1,-,-,TGCAGTGCTAGGCGGCTCGCCGATTTGTTGGGAAACATTCAGTACTTC,CSARRLADLLGNIQYF
TRBJ2-3,TRBV2,TRBD1,few,TGTGCCAGCAGTGAAGCCGGGGACAGGGTAACAGATACGCAGTATTTT,CASSEAGDRVTDTQYF
TRBJ2-1,TRBV7-8,TRBD1,-,TGTGCCAGCAGTTTCTCCGGGACAGCGTTCCGCCGCTCCTACAATGAGCAGTTCTTC,CASSFSGTAFRRSYNEQFF
TRBJ2-3,TRBV10-3,TRBD2,few,TGTGCCATCAGTGAGTCGAAGGGACTAGCGGGAGCGAAAGATACGCAGTATTTT,CAISESKGLAGAKDTQYF
TRBJ2-3,TRBV7-2,-,-,TGTGCCAGCAGCCTCACCGACGGGATGCCGCAGTATTTT,CASSLTDGMPQYF
TRBJ2-1,TRBV5-1,TRBD1,many,TGCGCCAGCAGCTCGTTCCGGGACAGGGTTTACAATGAGCAGTTCTTC,CASSSFRDRVYNEQFF
TRBJ2-5,TRBV20-1,-,-,TGCAGTGCTAGAGGGGGTTCGCGGGAGACCCAGTACTTC,CSARGGSRETQYF
TRBJ1-4,TRBV28,-,once,TGTGCCAGCAAAACCGGGGGGCAAAGTGAAAAACTGTTTTTT,CASKTGGQSEKLFF
TRBJ2-7,TRBV11-2,TRBD2,few,TGTGCCAGCAGCAAGGCCGGGACTAGCGGCTCCTACGAGCAGTACTTC,CASSKAGTSGSYEQYF
TRBJ2-1,TRBV7-9,-,-,TGTGCCAGCAGCTTAGCGCACGGATACAATGAGCAGTTCTTC,CASSLAHGYNEQFF
TRBJ1-5,TRBV7-2,-,-,TGTGCCAGCAGCTTAGTCGGCCAGCCTTATAGCAATCAGCCCCAGCATTTT,CASSLVGQPYSNQPQHF
TRBJ1-3,TRBV10-3,-,few,TGTGCCATCAGCCAGCGGTCAACCTCTGGAAACACCATATATTTT,CAISQRSTSGNTIYF
TRBJ2-1,TRBV29-1,-,-,TGCAGCGTTTCGCAGGGTTACAATGAGCAGTTCTTC,CSVSQGYNEQFF